This T cell receptor (beta chain) derives from a study of blood T cell repertoires in COVID-19. Looking at the study overall: COVID-19 samples collected from the United States, Italy and Spain covered acute and convalescent phases. PBMCs, B-cell-depleted T cells, or T cells provided the cDNA or gDNA that made up the material.

The CDR3 contains 15 residues. Trimming stripped 5 bases from V and 5 bases from J, with 16 bases between. Germline values: CDR1 LGHDT, CDR2 YNNKEL (reference sequence). Authors' analysis steps: Counts of nucleated cells, estimated from reference gene primer amplification, were obtained. Sequencing was performed with immunoSEQ multiplex PCR; in TCRdb, only in-frame clones are kept and a portion is missing. That table furnishes V, J and clone size, whereas the DNA furnished D and trimming. In the table there are about 130,000 clones, over 80% of which are singletons. This chain uses TRBV3-1 (or the pseudogene TRBV3-2) with TRBJ1-3, with D perhaps matching TRBD1 (5 bases). The sequenced sample was peripheral blood. The clonotype comes from a man between 60 and 75 years old with acute or convalescent COVID-19. The CDR3 region is CASSAVTGPRNTIYF. CDR3 sequence (DNA): TGTGCCAGCAGCGCAGTAACAGGCCCACGAAACACCATATATTTT.